This TCR beta chain is from a study of regulatory T cells in long-lasting Graves disease. The study's findings and limits: Newly diagnosed Graves' patients had higher TCR diversity than persistent ones. Having only a small sample size may have limited accuracy. The study found TRBV28, TRBJ1-2 and TRBJ2-5 favored in persistent disease.

To make TCR beta libraries, researchers used iRepertoire HTBI primers and Arm-PCR of CDR3 regions. TCRdb reprocessed the multiplex PCR reads with MiXCR, giving one entry per CDR3 protein. The sample gives some 450,000 distinct CDR3 sequences, about 20% of which show up once; about a quarter is in the top ten. This clonotype turned up a few times. Its specificity is not known. Stated time point: persistent/refractory GD, antithyroid drugs over 5 years with positive TRAb. RNA extracted from PBMCs served as the sequencing template. Patients of an endocrinology department in Xi'an, China, were included. With 5 bases clipped from V and 4 bases from J, the junction kept 5 bases outside the gene matches. The CDR3 totals 16 residues. Germline lookup yields CDR1 SSHAT and CDR2 FNYEAQ (reference sequence).

The rearrangement joins TRBV7-7 to TRBJ2-2; 12 nucleotides align to TRBD2. This clonotype was sampled from a female donor with Graves disease. The sample here was peripheral blood mononuclear cells (PBMCs), taken when the disease was refractory, from a patient treated with antithyroid drugs. CDR3 sequence: CASSILAGGPTGELFF. DNA for the CDR3: TGTGCCAGCAGCATACTAGCGGGAGGACCCACCGGGGAGCTGTTTTTT. Full variable domain (remainder filled in from reference TRBV7-7 and TRBJ2-2): GAGVSQSPRYKVTKRGQDVTLRCDPISSHATLYWYQQALGQGPEFLTYFNYEAQPDKSGLPSDRFSAERPEGSISTLTIQRTEQRDSAMYRCASSILAGGPTGELFFGEGSRLTVL.